The present TCR beta chain was sequenced within a study of shared clonotypes between healthy human individuals. Assay used: immunoSEQ multiplex PCR; TCRdb lists only in-frame clones, some missing. Among roughly 1.4 million clones listed, around 98.5% were seen once. Germline lookup yields CDR1 SGHRS and CDR2 YFSETQ. The CDR3 totals 17 residues. Trimming stripped 0 bases from V and 7 bases from J, with 20 bases between. This clonotype was sampled from a man aged 25-45 years in good health. This chain connects TRBV5-1 to TRBJ2-1, with TRBD1 as a possible D gene (6 bases). Sequencing input: naive CD4+ T cells sorted from blood. Sample subset: CD45RA+ positively selected. The CDR3 spells CASSLVPPRGVINEQFF. The DNA of the CDR3 is TGCGCCAGCAGCTTGGTCCCACCCAGGGGTGTTATAAATGAGCAGTTCTTC.